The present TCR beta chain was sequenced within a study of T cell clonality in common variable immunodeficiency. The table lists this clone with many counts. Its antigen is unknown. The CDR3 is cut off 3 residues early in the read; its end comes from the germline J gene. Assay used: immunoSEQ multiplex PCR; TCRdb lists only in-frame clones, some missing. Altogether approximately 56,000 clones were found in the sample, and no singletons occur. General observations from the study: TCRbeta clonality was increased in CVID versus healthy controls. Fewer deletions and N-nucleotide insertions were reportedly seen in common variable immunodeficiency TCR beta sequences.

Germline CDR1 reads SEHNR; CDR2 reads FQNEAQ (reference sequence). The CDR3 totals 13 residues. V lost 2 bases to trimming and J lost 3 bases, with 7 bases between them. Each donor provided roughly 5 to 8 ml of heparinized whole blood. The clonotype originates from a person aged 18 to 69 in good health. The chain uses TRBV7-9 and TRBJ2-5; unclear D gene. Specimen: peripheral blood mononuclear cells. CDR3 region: CASSLTEKETQYF. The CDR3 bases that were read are TGTGCCAGCAGCTTAACAGAAAAAGAGACC.